The present entry profiles one TCR beta chain with its context. What it binds is not known. Trimming removed 9 bases from V and 4 bases from J; junction bases left unmatched: 9. The CDR3 runs to 14 residues. Per germline, CDR1 LNHDA and CDR2 SQIVND (reference sequence). This specimen comes from a study of T cell responses to AZD1222 COVID-19 vaccine. For the study at large: Investigators merged groups given second doses at roughly 4 or roughly 12 weeks. Study-wide findings and caveats: Nearly half of spike-specific TCRs reportedly target unmutated variant regions.

Libraries were prepared by immunoSEQ multiplex PCR; TCRdb keeps only in-frame clonotypes and omits some of them. There are around 160,000 clones in the sample; roughly 88% occur only once, and about 15% lies in the top ten. The sequencing here drew on peripheral blood, taken on day 0 of AZD1222 vaccination. The sequence came from an adult in good health. The V gene is TRBV19, the J gene TRBJ1-3; 7 bases line up with TRBD1. The CDR3 spells CARAPPGQGNTIYF. In DNA, the CDR3 is TGTGCCAGAGCCCCCCCGGGACAGGGAAACACCATATATTTT.